The sequence of this T cell receptor beta chain was determined in a study of T cell responses to AZD1222 COVID-19 vaccine. As for this clone: Antigen: not known.

Measured with immunoSEQ multiplex PCR; TCRdb has only the in-frame clones, and not every one. Of 150,000 or so clones in the sample, roughly 92% were seen once. Germline CDR1 MDHEN, CDR2 SYDVKM. CDR3 length: 15 residues. V lost 5 bases and J 0 bases, leaving 14 bases between the germline ends. Regarding the study as a whole: Only a handful of individuals given AZD1222 were seropositive at baseline.

The chain has TRBV28 and TRBJ2-7; D is unclear. The sequence derives from an adult in good health. The source material was peripheral blood, sampled on day 0 of AZD1222 vaccination. The DNA for the CDR3 is TGTGCCAGCAGTACTTGGCAGTCCGCCTCCTACGAGCAGTACTTC. Translated, it gives CASSTWQSASYEQYF.